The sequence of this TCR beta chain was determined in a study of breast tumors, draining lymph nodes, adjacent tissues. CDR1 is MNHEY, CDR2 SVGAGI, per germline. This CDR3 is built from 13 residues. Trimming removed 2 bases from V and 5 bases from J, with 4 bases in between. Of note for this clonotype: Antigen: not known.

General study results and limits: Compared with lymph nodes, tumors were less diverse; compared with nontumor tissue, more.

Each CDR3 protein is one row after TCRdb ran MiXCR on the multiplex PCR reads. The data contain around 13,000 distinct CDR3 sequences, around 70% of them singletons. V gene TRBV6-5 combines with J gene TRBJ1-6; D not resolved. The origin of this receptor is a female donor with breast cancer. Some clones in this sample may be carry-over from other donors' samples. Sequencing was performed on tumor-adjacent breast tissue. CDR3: CASSYRDNSPLHF. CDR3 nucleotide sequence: TGTGCCAGCAGTTACAGGGATAATTCACCCCTCCACTTT.